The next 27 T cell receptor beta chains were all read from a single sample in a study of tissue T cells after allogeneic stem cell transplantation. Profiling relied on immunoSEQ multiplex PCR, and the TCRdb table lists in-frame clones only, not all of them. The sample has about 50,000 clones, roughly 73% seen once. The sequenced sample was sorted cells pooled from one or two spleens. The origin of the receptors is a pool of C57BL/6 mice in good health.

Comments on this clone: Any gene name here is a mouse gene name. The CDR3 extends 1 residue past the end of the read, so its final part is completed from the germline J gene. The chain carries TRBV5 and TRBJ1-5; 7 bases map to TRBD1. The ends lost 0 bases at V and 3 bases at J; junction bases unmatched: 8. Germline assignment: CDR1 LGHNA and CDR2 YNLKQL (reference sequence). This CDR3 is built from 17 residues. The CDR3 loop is CASSQERQGGGNQAPLF. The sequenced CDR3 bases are TGTGCCAGCAGCCAAGAAAGACAGGGAGGGGGCAACCAGGCTCCGCTT.

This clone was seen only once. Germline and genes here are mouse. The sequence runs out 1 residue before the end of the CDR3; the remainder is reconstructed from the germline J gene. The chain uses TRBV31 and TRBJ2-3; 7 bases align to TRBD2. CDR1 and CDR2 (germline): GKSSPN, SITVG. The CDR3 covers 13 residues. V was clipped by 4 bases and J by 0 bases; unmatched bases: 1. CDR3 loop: CAWTGGSAETLYF. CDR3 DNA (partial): TGTGCCTGGACTGGGGGTAGTGCAGAAACGCTGTAT.

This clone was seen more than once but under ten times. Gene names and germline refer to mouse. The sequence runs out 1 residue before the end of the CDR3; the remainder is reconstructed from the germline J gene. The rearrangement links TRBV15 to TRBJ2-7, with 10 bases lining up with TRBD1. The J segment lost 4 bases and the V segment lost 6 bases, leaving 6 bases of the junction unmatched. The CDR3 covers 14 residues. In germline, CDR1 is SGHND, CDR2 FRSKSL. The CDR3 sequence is CASRPWDRGYEQYF. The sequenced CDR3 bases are TGTGCCAGCAGACCCTGGGACAGGGGATATGAACAGTAC.

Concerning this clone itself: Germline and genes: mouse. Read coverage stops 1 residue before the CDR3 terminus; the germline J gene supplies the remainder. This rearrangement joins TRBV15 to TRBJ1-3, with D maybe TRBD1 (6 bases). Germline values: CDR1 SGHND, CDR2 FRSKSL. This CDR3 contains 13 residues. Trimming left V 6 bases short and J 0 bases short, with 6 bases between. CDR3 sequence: CASRDSSGNTLYF. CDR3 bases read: TGTGCCAGCAGGGACAGTTCTGGAAATACGCTCTAT.

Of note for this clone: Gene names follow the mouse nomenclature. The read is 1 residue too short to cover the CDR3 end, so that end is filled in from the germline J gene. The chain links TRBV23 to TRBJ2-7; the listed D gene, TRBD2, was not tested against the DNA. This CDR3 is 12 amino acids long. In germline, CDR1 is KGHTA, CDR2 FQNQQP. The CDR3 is CSSRDWGGEQYF. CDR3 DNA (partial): TGCTCCAGCAGGGACTGGGGGGGTGAACAGTAC.

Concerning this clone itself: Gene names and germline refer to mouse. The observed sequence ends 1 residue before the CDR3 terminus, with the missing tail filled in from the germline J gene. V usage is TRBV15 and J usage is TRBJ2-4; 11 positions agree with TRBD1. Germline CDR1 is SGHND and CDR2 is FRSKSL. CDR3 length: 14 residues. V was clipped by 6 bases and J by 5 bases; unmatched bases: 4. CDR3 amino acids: CASSPGTGGNTLYF. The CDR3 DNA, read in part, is TGTGCCAGCAGCCCCGGGACAGGGGGAAACACCTTGTAC.

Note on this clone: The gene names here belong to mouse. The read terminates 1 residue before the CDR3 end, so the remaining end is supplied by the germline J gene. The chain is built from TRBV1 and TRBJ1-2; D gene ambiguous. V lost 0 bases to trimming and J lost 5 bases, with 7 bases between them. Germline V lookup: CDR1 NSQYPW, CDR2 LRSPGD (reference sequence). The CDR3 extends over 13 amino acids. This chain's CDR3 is CTCSADGVSDYTF. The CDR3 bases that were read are TGCACCTGCAGTGCAGATGGGGTATCCGACTACACC.

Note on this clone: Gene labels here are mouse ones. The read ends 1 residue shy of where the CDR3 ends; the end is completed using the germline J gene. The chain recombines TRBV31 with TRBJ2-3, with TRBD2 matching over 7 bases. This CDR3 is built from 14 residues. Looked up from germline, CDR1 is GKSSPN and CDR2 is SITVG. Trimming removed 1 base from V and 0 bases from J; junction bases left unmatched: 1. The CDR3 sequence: CAWSPGGSAETLYF. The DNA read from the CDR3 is TGTGCCTGGAGTCCTGGGGGTAGTGCAGAAACGCTGTAT.

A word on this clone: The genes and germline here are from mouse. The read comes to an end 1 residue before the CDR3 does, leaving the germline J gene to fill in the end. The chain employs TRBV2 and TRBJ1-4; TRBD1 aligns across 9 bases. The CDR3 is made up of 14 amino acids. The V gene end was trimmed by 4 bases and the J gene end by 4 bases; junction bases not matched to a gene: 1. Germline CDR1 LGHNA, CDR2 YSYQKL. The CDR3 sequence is CASSRTGDNERLFF. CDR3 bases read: TGTGCCAGCAGCCGGACAGGGGACAACGAAAGATTATTT.

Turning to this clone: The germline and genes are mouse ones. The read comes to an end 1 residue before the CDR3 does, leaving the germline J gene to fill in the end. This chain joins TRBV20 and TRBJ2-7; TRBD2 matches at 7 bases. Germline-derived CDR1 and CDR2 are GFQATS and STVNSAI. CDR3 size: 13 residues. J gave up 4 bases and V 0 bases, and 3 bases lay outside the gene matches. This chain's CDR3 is CGARDLGVYEQYF. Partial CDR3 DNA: TGTGGTGCTAGGGATCTGGGGGTTTATGAACAGTAC.

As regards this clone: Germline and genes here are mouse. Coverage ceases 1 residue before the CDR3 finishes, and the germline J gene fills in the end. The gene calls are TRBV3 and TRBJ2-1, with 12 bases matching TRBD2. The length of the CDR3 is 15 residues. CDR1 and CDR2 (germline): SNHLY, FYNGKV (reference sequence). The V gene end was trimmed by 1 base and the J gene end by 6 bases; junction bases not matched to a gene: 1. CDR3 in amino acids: CASSLVGLGGAEQFF. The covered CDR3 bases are TGTGCCAGCAGCTTAGTGGGACTGGGGGGTGCTGAGCAGTTC. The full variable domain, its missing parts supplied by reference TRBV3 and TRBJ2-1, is GPKVLQIPSHQIIDMGQMVTLNCDPVSNHLYFYWYKQILGQQMEFLVNFYNGKVMEKSKLFKDQFSVERPDGSYFTLKIQPTALEDSAVYFCASSLVGLGGAEQFFGPGTRLTVL.

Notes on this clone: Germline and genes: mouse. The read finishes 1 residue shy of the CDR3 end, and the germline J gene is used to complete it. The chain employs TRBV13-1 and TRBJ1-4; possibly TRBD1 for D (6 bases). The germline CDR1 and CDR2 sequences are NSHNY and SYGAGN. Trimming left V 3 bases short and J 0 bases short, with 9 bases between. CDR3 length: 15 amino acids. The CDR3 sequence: CASSGEGVSNERLFF. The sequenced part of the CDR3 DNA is TGTGCCAGCAGTGGGGAGGGGGTTTCCAACGAAAGATTATTT. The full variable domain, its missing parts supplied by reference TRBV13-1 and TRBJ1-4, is EAAVTQSPRNKVTVTGGNVTLSCRQTNSHNYMYWYRQDTGHGLRLIHYSYGAGNLRIGDVPDGYKATRTTQEDFFLLLELASPSQTSLYFCASSGEGVSNERLFFGHGTKLSVL.

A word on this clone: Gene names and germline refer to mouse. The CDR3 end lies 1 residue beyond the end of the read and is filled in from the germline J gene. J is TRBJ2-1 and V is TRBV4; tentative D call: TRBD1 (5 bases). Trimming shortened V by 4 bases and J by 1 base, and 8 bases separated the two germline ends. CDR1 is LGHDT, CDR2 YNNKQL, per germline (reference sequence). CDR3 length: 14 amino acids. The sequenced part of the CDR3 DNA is TGTGCCAGCAGCTTCAGGGTAAACTATGCTGAGCAGTTC. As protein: CASSFRVNYAEQF. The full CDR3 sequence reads CASSFRVNYAEQFF.

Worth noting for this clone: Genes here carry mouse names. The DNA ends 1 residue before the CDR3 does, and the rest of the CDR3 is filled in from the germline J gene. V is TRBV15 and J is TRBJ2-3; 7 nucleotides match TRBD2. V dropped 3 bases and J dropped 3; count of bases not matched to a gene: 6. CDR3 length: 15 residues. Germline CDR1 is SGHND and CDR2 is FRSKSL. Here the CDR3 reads CASSLVGGGAETLYF. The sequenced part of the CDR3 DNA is TGTGCCAGCAGTTTGGTGGGGGGAGGAGCAGAAACGCTGTAT.

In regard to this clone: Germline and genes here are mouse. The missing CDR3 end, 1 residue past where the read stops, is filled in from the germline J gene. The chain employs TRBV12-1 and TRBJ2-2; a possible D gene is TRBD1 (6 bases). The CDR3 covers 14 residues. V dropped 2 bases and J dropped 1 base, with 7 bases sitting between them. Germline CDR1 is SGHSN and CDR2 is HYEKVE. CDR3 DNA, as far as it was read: TGTGCCAGCTCTCAGGGACAAAACACCGGGCAGCTCTAC. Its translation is CASSQGQNTGQLY. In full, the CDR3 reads CASSQGQNTGQLYF.

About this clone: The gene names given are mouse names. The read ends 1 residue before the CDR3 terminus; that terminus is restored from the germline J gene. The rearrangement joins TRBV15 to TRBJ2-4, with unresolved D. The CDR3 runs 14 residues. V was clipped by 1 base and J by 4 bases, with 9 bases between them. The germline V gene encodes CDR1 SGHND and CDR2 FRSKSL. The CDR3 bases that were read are TGTGCCAGCAGTTTAGAGCGGGGAAAAAACACCTTGTAC. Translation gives CASSLERGKNTLY. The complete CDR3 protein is CASSLERGKNTLYF.

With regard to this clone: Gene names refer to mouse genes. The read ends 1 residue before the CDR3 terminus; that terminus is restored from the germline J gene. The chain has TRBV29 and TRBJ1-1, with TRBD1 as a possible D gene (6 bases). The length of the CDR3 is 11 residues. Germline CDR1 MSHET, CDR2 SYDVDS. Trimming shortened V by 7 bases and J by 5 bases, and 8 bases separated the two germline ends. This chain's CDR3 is CASKQGTEVFF. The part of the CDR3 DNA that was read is TGTGCTAGCAAACAGGGAACAGAAGTCTTC.

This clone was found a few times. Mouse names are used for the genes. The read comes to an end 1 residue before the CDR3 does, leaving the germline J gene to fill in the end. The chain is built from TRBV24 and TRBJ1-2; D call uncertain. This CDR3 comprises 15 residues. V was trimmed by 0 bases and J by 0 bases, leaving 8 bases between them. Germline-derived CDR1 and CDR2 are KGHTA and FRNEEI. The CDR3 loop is CASSLYRASNSDYTF. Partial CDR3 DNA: TGTGCCAGCAGTCTGTATAGGGCATCAAACTCCGACTACACC.

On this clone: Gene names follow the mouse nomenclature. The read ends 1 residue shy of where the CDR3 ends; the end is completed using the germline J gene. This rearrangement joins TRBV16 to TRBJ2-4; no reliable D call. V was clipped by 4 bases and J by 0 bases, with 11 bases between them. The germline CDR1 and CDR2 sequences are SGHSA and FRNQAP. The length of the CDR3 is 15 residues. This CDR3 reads CASSSSRGSQNTLYF. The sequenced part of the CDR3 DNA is TGTGCAAGCAGCTCCTCGCGCGGTAGTCAAAACACCTTGTAC.

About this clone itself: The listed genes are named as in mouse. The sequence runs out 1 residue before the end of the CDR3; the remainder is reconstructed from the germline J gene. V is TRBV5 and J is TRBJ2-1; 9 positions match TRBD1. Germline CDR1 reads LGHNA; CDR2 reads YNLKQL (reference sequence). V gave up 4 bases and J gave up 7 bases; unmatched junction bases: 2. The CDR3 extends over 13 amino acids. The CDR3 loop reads CASSPGQGAEQFF. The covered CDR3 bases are TGTGCCAGCAGCCCCGGACAGGGGGCTGAGCAGTTC.

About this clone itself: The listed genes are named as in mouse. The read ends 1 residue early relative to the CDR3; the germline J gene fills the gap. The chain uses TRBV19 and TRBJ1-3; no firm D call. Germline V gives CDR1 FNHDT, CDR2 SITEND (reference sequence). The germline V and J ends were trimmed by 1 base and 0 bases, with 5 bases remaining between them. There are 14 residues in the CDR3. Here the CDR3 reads CASSISSSGNTLYF. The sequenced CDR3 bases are TGTGCCAGCAGTATAAGCAGTTCTGGAAATACGCTCTAT.

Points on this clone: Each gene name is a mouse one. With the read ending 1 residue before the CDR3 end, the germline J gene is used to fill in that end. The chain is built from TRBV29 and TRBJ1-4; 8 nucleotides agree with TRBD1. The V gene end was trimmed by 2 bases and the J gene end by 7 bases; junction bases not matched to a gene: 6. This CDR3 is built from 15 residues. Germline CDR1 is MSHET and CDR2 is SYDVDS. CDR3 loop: CASSLPGGESERLFF. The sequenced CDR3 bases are TGTGCTAGCAGTTTACCAGGGGGCGAGAGCGAAAGATTATTT.

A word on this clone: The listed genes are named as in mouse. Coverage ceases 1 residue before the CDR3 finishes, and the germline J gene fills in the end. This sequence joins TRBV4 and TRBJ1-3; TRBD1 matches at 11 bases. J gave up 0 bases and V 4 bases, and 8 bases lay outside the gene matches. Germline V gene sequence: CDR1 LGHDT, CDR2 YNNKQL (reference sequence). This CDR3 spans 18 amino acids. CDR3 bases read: TGTGCCAGCAGCTGGGACAGGGGGTACTTTAATTCTGGAAATACGCTCTAT. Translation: CASSWDRGYFNSGNTLY. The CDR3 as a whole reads CASSWDRGYFNSGNTLYF.

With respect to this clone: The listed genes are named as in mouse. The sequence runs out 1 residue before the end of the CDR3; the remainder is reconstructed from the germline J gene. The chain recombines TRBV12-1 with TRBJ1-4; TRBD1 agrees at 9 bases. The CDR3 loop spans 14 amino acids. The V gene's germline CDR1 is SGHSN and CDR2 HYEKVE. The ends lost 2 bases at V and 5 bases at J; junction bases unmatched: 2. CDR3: CASSPGTGNERLFF. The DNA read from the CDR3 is TGTGCCAGCTCTCCCGGGACAGGGAACGAAAGATTATTT.

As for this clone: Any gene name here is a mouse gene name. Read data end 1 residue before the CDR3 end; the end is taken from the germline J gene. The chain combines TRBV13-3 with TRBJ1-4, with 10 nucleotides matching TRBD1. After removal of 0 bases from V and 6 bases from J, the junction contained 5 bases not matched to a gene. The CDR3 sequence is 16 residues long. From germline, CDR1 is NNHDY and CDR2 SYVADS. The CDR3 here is CASSDGDRGPHERLFF. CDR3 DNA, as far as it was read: TGTGCCAGCAGTGATGGTGACAGGGGGCCCCACGAAAGATTATTT.

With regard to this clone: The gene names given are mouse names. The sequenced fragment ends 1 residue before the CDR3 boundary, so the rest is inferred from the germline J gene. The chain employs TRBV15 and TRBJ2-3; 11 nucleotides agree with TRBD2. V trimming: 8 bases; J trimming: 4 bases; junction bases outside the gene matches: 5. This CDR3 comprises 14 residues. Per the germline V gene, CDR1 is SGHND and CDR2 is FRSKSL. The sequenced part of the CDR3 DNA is TGTGCCAGCTCCGACTGGGGGGGAACAGAAACGCTGTAT. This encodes CASSDWGGTETLY. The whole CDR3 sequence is CASSDWGGTETLYF.

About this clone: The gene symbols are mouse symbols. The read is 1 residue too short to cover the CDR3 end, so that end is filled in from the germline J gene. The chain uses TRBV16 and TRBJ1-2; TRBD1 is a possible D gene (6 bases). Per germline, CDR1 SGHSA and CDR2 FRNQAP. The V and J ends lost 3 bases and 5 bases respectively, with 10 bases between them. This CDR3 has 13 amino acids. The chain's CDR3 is CASSFNRDSDYTF. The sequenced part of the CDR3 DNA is TGTGCAAGCAGCTTCAACAGGGATTCCGACTACACC.